This T cell receptor beta chain originates from a study of intratumoral heterogeneity in liver cancer. Turning to the overall study: In the full roughly 13-patient cohort, the median age was 63 years and the majority of patients were male. The study combined RNA-seq, DNA sequencing, TCR-seq and SNP array data from multiple regions of hepatocellular carcinoma specimens to study intratumor heterogeneity. A total of some 73 multiregional samples from roughly 14 HCC patients, consisting of fewer than 55 tumoral and some 20 adjacent nontumoral regions, were included in the overall cohort.

The full study reports these points: The authors acknowledged a relatively low patient number and under-sampled tumor-infiltrating lymphocyte representation as limitations.

The germline V gene sets CDR1 to SGHRS and CDR2 to YFSETQ. V gives up 0 bases and J gives up 3 bases, and the segment between their germline ends measures 6 bases. The CDR3 measures 14 amino acids from cysteine to phenylalanine. Only the CDR3 DNA is retained, 42 bases long and in frame from the first base. The immunoSEQ assay was used to sequence TCR beta chain CDR3 regions from genomic DNA. Primers annealing to V and J segments amplified rearranged VDJ segments. Per the source publication's procedure: The ImmunoSeq Analyzer software was used to compute clonality and richness metrics. Differentially abundant clones between regions were identified using Fisher's exact test plus a beta-binomial method for added stringency. The source is immuneACCESS, and TCRdb retained only in-frame sequences with V and J called. Part of the clones is not carried over; for the studies checked, unresolved V genes explain less than half of this, and the remainder is unexplained. V, J and clone size are those of that table, while D and trimming were read from the DNA. The sample table holds about 20,000 clones, of which roughly 66% were seen once. The ten most abundant clones make up 17% of the sample.

On this clone: The antigen this receptor binds is unknown. The record has no base qualities; no much larger clone is one base away.

All patients had early-stage hepatocellular carcinoma and received no therapy before surgical resection. No macroscopic evidence of necrosis or hemorrhage was present in the sampled areas. Multiple regions from two patients underwent TCR sequencing (ImmunoSeq). Frozen resection tissue samples were collected at a distance of at least 1 cm from each other. Samples labelled N were derived from nontumoral liver tissue adjacent to the tumor. The DNeasy blood and tissue kit was used to extract genomic DNA from bulk tissue. This sequence originates from a woman aged 70-85 years with hepatocellular carcinoma. The material was tumor-adjacent normal tissue, obtained before any cancer treatment. The chain uses TRBV5-1 and TRBJ2-2, with the D gene uncertain. The nucleotide sequence reads TGCGCCAGCAGCTTGGAAGGGTACACCGGGGAGCTGTTTTTT. The encoded protein is CASSLEGYTGELFF.